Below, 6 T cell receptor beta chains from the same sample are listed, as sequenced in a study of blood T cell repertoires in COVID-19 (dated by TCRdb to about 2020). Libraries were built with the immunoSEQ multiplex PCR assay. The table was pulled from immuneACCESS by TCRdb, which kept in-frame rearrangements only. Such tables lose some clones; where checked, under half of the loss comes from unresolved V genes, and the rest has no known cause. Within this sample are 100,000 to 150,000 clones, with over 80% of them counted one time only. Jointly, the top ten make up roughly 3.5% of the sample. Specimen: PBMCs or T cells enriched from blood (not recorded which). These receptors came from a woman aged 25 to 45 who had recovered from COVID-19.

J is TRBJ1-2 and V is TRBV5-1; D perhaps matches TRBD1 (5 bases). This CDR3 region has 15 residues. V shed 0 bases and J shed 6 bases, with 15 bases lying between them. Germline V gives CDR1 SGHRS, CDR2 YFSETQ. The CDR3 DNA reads TGCGCCAGCAGCTTGGCCCCGGGACTGTCTAATGGCTACACCTTC. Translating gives CASSLAPGLSNGYTF.

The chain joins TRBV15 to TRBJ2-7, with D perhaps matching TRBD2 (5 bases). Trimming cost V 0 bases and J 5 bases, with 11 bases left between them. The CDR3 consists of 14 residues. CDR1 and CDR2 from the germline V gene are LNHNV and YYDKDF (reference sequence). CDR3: CATSRDNGIDEQYF. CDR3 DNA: TGTGCCACCAGCAGAGACAACGGGATCGACGAGCAGTACTTC.

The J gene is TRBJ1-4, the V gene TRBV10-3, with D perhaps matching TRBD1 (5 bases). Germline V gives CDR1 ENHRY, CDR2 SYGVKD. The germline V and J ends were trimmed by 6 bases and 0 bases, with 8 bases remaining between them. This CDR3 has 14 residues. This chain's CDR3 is CAIRGTATNEKLFF. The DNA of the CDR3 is TGTGCCATCAGGGGGACTGCAACTAATGAAAAACTGTTTTTT.

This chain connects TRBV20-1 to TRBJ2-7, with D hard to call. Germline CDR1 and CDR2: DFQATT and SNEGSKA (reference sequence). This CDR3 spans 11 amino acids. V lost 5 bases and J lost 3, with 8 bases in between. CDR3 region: CSAQPGYEQYF. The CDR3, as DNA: TGCAGTGCTCAACCAGGCTACGAGCAGTACTTC.

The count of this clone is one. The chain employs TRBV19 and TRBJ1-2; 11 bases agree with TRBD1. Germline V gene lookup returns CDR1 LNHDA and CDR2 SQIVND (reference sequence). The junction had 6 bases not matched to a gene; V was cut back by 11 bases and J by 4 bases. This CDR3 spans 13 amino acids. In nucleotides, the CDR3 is TGTGCCTCCTCCGGGACAGGGGGCTATGGCTACACCTTC. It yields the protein CASSGTGGYGYTF.

The CDR3 nucleotides are TGTGCCAGCAGCTCTGAGGGCCTAGCCAAAAACATTCAGTACTTC. Its translation: CASSSEGLAKNIQYF. J is TRBJ2-4 and V is TRBV7-3; perhaps TRBD2 as D (5 bases). The length of the CDR3 is 15 residues. Per the germline V gene, CDR1 is SGHTA and CDR2 is FQGTGA. The ends were cut back, 4 bases at V and 0 bases at J, with 10 bases in the middle. Full variable domain (remainder filled in from reference TRBV7-3 and TRBJ2-4): GAGVSQTPSNKVTEKGKYVELRCDPISGHTALYWYRQSLGQGPEFLIYFQGTGAADDSGLPNDRFFAVRPEGSVSTLKIQRTERGDSAVYLCASSSEGLAKNIQYFGAGTRLSVL.